This TCR beta chain was observed in a study of cytomegalovirus exposure and HLA in healthy donors. TCRdb's table, derived via immunoSEQ multiplex PCR, lists solely in-frame clones and lacks some. The table has tens of thousands of clones, around 82% seen once. V was trimmed by 6 bases and J by 7 bases, leaving 15 bases between them. The CDR3 covers 14 residues. The germline CDR1 and CDR2 sequences are MNHEY and SMNVEV (reference sequence). The chain carries TRBV27 and TRBJ1-4; TRBD1 might be the D (6 bases). The source is a young woman in good health and CMV-seropositive. The sample consisted of PBMCs. CDR3 in amino acids: CASSLSRTVEKLFF. As DNA, the CDR3 is TGTGCCAGCAGCCTATCTCGGACAGTTGAAAAACTGTTTTTT. The variable domain in full, with the rest retrieved from reference TRBV27 and TRBJ1-4, is EAQVTQNPRYLITVTGKKLTVTCSQNMNHEYMSWYRQDPGLGLRQIYYSMNVEVTDKGDVPEGYKVSRKEKRNFPLILESPSPNQTSLYFCASSLSRTVEKLFFGSGTQLSVL.